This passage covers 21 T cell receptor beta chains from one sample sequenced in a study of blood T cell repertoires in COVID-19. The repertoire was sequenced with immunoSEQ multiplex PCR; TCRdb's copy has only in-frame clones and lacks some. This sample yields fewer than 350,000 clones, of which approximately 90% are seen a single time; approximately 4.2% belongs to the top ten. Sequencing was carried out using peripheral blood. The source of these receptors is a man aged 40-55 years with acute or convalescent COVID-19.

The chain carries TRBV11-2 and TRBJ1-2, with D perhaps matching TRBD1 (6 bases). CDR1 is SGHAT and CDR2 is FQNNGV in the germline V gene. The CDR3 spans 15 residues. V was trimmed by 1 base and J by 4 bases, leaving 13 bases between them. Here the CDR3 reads CASSLAPDSRYGYTF. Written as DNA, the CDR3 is TGTGCCAGCAGCTTAGCGCCGGACAGCCGCTATGGCTACACCTTC. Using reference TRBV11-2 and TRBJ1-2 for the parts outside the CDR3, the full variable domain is EAGVAQSPRYKIIEKRQSVAFWCNPISGHATLYWYQQILGQGPKLLIQFQNNGVVDDSQLPKDRFSAERLKGVDSTLKIQPAKLEDSAVYLCASSLAPDSRYGYTFGSGTRLTVV.

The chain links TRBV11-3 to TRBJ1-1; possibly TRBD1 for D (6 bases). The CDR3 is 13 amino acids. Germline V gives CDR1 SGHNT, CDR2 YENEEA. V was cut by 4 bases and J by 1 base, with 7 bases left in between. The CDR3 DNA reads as TGTGCCAGCAGCTGGGGACAGAACACTGAAGCTTTCTTT. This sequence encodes CASSWGQNTEAFF.

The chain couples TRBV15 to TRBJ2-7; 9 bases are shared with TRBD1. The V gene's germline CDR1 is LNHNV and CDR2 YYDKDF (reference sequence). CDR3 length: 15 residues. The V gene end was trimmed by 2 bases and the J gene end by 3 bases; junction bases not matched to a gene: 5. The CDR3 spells CATSRLQGAVYEQYF. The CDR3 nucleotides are TGTGCCACCAGCAGATTACAGGGGGCAGTCTACGAGCAGTACTTC.

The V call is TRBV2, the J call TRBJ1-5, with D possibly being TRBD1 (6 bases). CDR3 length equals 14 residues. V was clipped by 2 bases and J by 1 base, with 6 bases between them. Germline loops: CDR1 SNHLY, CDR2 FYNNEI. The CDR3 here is CASSEQGSNQPQHF. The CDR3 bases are TGTGCCAGCAGTGAACAGGGGAGCAATCAGCCCCAGCATTTT.

The CDR3 DNA follows: TGTGCCAGTAGTATATCGGGGGTACGGACTGAAGCTTTCTTT. This encodes CASSISGVRTEAFF. The chain carries TRBV19 and TRBJ1-1, with a weak D call TRBD1 (5 bases). Germline V lookup: CDR1 LNHDA, CDR2 SQIVND (reference sequence). Trimming removed 2 bases from V and 5 bases from J, with 12 bases in between. This CDR3 is 14 amino acids long.

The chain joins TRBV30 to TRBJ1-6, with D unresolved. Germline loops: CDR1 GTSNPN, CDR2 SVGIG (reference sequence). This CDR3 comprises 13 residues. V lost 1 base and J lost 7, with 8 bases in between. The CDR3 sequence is CAWSGGFNSPLHF. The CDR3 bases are TGTGCCTGGAGTGGTGGCTTCAATTCACCCCTCCACTTT. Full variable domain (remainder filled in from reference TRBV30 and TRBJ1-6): SQTIHQWPATLVQPVGSPLSLECTVEGTSNPNLYWYRQAAGRGLQLLFYSVGIGQISSEVPQNLSASRPQDRQFILSSKKLLLSDSGFYLCAWSGGFNSPLHFGNGTRLTVT.

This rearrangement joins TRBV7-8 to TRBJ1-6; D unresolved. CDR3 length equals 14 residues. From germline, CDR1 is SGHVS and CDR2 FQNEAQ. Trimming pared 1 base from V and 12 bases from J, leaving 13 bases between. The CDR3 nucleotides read TGTGCCAGCAGCTTAGGGTGGGGAGAGGGACCCCTCCACTTT. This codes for CASSLGWGEGPLHF.

For the CDR3, the DNA is TGCGCCAGCAGCTTCTCCGGGGAAACTGGAAACACCATATATTTT. Protein: CASSFSGETGNTIYF. The chain has TRBV5-1 and TRBJ1-3; D ambiguous. The CDR3 is made up of 15 amino acids. CDR1 and CDR2 (germline): SGHRS, YFSETQ. The V gene lost 2 bases and the J gene lost 2 bases, with 11 bases spanning the gap.

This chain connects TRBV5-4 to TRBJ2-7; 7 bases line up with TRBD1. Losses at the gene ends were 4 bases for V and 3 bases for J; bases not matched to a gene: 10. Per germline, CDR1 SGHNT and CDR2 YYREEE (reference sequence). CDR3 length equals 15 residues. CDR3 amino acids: CASSVPDRAGYEQYF. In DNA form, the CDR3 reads TGTGCCAGCAGCGTGCCCGACAGGGCAGGCTACGAGCAGTACTTC.

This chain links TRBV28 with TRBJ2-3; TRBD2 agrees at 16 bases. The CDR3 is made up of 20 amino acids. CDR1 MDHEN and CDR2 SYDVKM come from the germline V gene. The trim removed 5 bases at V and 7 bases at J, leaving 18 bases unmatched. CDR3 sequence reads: CASSPPGLAGGPNHRNTQYF. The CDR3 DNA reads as TGTGCCAGCAGTCCTCCGGGACTAGCGGGGGGGCCGAACCACCGGAATACGCAGTATTTT.

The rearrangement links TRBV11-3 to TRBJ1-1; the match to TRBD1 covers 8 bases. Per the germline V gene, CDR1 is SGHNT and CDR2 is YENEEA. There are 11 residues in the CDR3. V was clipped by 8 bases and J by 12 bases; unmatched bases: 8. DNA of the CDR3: TGTGCCAGCCGCGCAGGGGGCGCAACTTTCTTT. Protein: CASRAGGATFF.

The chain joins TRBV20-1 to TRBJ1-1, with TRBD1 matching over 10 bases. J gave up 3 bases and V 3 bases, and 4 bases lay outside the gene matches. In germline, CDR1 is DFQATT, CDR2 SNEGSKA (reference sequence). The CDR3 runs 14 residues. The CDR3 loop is CSASRGTGDTEAFF. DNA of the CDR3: TGCAGTGCTAGTAGGGGGACAGGGGACACTGAAGCTTTCTTT.

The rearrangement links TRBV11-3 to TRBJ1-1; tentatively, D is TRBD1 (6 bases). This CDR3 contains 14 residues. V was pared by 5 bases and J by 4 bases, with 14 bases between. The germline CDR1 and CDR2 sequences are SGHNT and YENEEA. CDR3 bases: TGTGCCAGCAGCCAGGGTGGGGGGGCCACTGAAGCTTTCTTT. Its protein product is CASSQGGGATEAFF.

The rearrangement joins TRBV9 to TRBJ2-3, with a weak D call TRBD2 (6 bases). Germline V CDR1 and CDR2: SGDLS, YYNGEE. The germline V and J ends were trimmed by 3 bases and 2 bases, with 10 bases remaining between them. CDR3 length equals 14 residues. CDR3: CASSAGTFTDTQYF. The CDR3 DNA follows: TGTGCCAGCAGCGCCGGGACTTTCACAGATACGCAGTATTTT.

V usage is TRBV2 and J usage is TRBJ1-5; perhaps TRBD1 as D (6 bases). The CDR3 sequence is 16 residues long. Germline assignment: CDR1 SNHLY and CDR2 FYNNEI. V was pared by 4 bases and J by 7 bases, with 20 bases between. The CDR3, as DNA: TGTGCCAGCAGTGGAGACAGGACCAGGTTAAAGCAGCCCCAGCATTTT. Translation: CASSGDRTRLKQPQHF.

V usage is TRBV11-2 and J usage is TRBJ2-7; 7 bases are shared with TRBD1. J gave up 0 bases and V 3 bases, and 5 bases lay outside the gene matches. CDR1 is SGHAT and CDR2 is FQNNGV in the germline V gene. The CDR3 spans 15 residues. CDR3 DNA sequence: TGTGCCAGCAGCTTGGATTGGACAGGCTCCTACGAGCAGTACTTC. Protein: CASSLDWTGSYEQYF.

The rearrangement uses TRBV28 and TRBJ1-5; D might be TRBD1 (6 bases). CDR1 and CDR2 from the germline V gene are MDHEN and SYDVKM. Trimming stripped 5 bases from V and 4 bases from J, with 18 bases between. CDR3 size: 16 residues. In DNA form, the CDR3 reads TGTGCCAGCAGTCCCCTCGGAGGACAGCCTAATCAGCCCCAGCATTTT. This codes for CASSPLGGQPNQPQHF.

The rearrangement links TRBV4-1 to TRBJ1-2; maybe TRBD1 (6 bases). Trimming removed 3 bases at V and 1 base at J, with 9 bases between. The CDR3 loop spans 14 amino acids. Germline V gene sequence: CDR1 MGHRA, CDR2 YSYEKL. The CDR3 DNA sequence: TGCGCCAGCAGCCAGGGACATAGTAACTATGGCTACACCTTC. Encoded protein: CASSQGHSNYGYTF.

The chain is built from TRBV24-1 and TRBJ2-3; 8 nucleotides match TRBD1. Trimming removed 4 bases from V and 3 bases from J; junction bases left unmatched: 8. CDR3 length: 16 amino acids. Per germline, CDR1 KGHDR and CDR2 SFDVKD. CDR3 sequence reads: CATSEFGRGQTDTQYF. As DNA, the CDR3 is TGTGCCACCAGTGAGTTCGGCAGGGGGCAAACAGATACGCAGTATTTT.

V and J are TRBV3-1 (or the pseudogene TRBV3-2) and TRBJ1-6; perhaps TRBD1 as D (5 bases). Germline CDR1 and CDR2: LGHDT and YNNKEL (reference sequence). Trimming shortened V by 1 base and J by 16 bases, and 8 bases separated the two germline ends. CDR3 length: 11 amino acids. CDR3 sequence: CASSQGGPLHF. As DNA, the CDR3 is TGTGCCAGCAGCCAAGGGGGCCCACTCCACTTT.

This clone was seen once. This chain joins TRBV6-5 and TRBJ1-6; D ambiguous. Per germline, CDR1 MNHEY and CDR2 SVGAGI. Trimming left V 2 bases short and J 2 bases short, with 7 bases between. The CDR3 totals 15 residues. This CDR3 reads CASSYPVPYNSPLHF. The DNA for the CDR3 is TGTGCCAGCAGTTACCCGGTTCCCTATAATTCACCCCTCCACTTT.